The clone carrying this T cell receptor beta chain was seen a few times. This record comes from a study of blood T cell repertoires in COVID-19. Across the whole study: Samples of COVID-19 (acute and convalescent) were obtained from the United States, Italy and Spain.

The assay was immunoSEQ multiplex PCR, and TCRdb's table has in-frame clones only and misses some. The sample includes 200,000 to 250,000 clones, about 79% of them seen just once. The sequenced sample was PBMCs or T cells enriched from blood (not recorded which). This TCR was sampled from a woman aged 60 to 75 who had recovered from COVID-19.

The CDR3 coding sequence is TGTGCCAGCTCACCAATAAGCGGGACAGGGTCGAACACTGAAGCTTTCTTT. Protein product: CASSPISGTGSNTEAFF. The J gene is TRBJ1-1, the V gene TRBV18, with TRBD1 matching 9 bases. The trim removed 2 bases at V and 1 base at J, leaving 8 bases unmatched. This CDR3 has 17 residues. Germline-derived CDR1 and CDR2 are KGHSH and LQKENI.